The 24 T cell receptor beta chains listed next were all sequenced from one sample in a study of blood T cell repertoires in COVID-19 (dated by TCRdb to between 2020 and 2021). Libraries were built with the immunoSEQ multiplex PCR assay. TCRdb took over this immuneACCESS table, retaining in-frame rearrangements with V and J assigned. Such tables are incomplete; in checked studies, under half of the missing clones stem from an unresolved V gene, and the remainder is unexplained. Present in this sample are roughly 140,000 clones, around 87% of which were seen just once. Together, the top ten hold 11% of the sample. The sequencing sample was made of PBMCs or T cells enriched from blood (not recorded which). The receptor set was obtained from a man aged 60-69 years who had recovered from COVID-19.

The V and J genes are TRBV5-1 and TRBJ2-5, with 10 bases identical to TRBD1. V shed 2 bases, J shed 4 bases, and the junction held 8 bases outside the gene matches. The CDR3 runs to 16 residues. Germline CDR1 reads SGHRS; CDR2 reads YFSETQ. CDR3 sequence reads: CASSFSTGTGVETQYF. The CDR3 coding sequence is TGCGCCAGCAGCTTCTCAACCGGGACAGGGGTAGAGACCCAGTACTTC.

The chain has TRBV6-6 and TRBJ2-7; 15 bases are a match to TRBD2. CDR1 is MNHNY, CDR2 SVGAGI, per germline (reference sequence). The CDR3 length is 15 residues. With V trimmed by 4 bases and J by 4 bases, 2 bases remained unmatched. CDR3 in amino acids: CASSWGLAGGYEQYF. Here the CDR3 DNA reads TGTGCCAGCAGTTGGGGACTAGCGGGAGGTTACGAGCAGTACTTC.

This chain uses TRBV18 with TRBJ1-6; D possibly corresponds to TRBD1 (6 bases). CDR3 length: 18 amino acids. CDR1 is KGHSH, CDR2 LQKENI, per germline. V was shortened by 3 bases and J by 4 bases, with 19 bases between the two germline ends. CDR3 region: CASSPRTASRDYNSPLHF. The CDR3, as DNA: TGTGCCAGCTCACCGCGGACAGCCAGCCGTGATTATAATTCACCCCTCCACTTT.

CDR3 protein: CASGRGTDTQYF. In DNA form, the CDR3 reads TGTGCCAGCGGTCGGGGCACAGATACGCAGTATTTT. V is TRBV12-3 or TRBV12-4 and J is TRBJ2-3; D uncertain. This CDR3 is 12 amino acids long. Trimming stripped 8 bases from V and 1 base from J, with 7 bases between.

The chain's CDR3 is CASRAQGYYGYTF. DNA for the CDR3: TGTGCCAGCAGGGCACAGGGTTACTATGGCTACACCTTC. The chain has TRBV28 and TRBJ1-2, with a tentative D call TRBD1 (6 bases). Germline values: CDR1 MDHEN, CDR2 SYDVKM. The V end was cut by 6 bases, the J end by 3 bases, with 11 bases between. CDR3 size: 13 residues.

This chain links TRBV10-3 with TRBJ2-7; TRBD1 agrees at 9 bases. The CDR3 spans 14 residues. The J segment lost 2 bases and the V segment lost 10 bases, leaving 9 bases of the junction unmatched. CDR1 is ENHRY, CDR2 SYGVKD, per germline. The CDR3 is CATYDRGDTYEQYF. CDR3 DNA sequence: TGTGCCACCTACGACAGGGGGGACACCTACGAGCAGTACTTC.

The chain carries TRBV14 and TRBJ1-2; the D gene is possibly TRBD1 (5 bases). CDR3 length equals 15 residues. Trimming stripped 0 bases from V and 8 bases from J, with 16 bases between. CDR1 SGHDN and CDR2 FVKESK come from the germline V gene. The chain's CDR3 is CASSQDVRQGWGYTF. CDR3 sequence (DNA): TGTGCCAGCAGCCAAGATGTCAGGCAGGGTTGGGGCTACACCTTC.

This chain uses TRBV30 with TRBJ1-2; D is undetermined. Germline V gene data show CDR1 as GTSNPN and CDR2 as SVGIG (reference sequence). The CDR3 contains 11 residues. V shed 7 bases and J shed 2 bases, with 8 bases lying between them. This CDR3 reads CAFGLNYGYTF. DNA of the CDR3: TGTGCCTTTGGACTAAACTATGGCTACACCTTC.

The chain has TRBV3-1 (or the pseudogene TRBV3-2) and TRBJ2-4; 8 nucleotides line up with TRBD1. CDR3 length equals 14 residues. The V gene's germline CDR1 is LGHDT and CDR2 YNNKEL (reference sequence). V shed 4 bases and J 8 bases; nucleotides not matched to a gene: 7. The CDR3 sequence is CASSRGQGADIQYF. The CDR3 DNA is TGTGCCAGCAGCCGGGGGCAGGGGGCGGACATTCAGTACTTC.

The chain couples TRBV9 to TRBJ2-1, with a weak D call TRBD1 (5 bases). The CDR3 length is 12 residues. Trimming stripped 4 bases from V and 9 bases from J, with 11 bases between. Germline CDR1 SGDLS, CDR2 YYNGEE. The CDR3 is CASSPRQFEQFF. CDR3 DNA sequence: TGTGCCAGCAGCCCCCGACAGTTTGAGCAGTTCTTC. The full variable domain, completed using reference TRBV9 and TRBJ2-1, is DSGVTQTPKHLITATGQRVTLRCSPRSGDLSVYWYQQSLDQGLQFLIQYYNGEERAKGNILERFSAQQFPDLHSELNLSSLELGDSALYFCASSPRQFEQFFGPGTRLTVL.

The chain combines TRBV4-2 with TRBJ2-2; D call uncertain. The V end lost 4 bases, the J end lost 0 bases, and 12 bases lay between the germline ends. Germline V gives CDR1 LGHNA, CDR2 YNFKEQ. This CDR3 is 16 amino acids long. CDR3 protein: CASSPKQITNTGELFF. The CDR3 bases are TGTGCCAGCAGCCCAAAACAGATAACGAACACCGGGGAGCTGTTTTTT.

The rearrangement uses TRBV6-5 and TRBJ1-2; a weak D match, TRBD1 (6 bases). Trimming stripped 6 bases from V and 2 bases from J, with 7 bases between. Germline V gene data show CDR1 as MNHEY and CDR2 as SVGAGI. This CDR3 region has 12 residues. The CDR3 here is CASRQGNYGYTF. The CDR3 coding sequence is TGTGCCAGCAGGCAGGGGAACTATGGCTACACCTTC.

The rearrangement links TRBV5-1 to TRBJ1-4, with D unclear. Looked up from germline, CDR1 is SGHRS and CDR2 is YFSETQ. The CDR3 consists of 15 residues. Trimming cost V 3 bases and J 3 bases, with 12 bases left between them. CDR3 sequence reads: CASSSTSGSNEKLFF. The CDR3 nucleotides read TGCGCCAGCAGCTCGACGTCCGGGTCTAATGAAAAACTGTTTTTT.

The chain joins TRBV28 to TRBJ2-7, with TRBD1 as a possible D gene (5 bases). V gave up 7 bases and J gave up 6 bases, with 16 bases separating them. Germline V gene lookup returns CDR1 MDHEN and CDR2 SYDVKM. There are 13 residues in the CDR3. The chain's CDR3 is CASIALAGAEQYF. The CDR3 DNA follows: TGTGCCAGCATCGCCCTTGCTGGGGCCGAGCAGTACTTC.

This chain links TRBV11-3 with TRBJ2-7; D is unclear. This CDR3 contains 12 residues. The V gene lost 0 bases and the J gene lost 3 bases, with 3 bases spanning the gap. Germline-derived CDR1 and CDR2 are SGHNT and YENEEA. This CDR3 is CASSLDGYEQYF. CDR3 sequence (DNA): TGTGCCAGCAGCTTAGACGGCTACGAGCAGTACTTC.

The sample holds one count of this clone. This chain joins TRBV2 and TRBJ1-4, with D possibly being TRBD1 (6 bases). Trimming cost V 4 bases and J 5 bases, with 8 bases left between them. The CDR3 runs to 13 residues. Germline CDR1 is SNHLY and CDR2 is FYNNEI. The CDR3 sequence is CASSGQGNEKLFF. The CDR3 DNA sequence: TGTGCCAGCAGTGGGCAGGGGAATGAAAAACTGTTTTTT. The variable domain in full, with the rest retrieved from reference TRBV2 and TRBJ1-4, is EPEVTQTPSHQVTQMGQEVILRCVPISNHLYFYWYRQILGQKVEFLVSFYNNEISEKSEIFDDQFSVERPDGSNFTLKIRSTKLEDSAMYFCASSGQGNEKLFFGSGTQLSVL.

This CDR3 is CASTLGPEAFF. CDR3 nucleotides: TGTGCCAGTACCCTGGGGCCTGAAGCTTTCTTT. The rearrangement uses TRBV19 and TRBJ1-1; D is perhaps TRBD1 (5 bases). The V end lost 7 bases, the J end lost 6 bases, and 9 bases lay between the germline ends. CDR1 and CDR2 from the germline V gene are LNHDA and SQIVND (reference sequence). This CDR3 spans 11 amino acids.

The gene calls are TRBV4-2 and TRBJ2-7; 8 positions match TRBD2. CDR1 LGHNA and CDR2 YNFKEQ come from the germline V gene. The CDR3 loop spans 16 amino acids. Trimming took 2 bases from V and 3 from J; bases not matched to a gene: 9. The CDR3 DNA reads TGTGCCAGCAGCCAACCCCCGGGGGGGACTAACTACGAGCAGTACTTC. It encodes CASSQPPGGTNYEQYF.

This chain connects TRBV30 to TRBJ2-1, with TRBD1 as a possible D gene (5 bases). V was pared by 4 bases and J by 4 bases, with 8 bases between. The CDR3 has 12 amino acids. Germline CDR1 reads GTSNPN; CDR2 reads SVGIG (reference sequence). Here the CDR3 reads CAWTGSYNEQFF. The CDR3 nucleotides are TGTGCCTGGACAGGGTCATACAATGAGCAGTTCTTC.

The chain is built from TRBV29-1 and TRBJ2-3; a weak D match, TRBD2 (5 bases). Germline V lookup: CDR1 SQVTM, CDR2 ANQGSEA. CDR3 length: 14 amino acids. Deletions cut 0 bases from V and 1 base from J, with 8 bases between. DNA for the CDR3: TGCAGCGTTGAAGATCCGAGGGGCACAGATACGCAGTATTTT. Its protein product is CSVEDPRGTDTQYF.

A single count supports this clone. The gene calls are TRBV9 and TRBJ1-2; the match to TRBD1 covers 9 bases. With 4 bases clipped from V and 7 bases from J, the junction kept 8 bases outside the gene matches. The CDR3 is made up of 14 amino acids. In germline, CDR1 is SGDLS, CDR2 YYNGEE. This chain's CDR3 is CASSPQGQGTGYTF. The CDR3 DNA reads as TGTGCCAGCAGCCCCCAGGGACAGGGCACTGGCTACACCTTC.

The CDR3 here is CASSETKDRGYQPQHF. For the CDR3, the DNA is TGTGCCAGCAGTGAGACTAAAGACAGGGGATATCAGCCCCAGCATTTT. The chain joins TRBV6-1 to TRBJ1-5; TRBD1 matches at 8 bases. J gave up 5 bases and V 3 bases, and 9 bases lay outside the gene matches. Germline V gene sequence: CDR1 MNHNS, CDR2 SASEGT. The CDR3 is 16 amino acids.

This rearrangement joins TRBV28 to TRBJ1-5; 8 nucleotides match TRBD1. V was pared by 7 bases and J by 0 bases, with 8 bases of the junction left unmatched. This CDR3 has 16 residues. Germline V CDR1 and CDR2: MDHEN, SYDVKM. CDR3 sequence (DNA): TGTGCCAGCAACCCAGGGGGCGCCTATAGCAATCAGCCCCAGCATTTT. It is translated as CASNPGGAYSNQPQHF.

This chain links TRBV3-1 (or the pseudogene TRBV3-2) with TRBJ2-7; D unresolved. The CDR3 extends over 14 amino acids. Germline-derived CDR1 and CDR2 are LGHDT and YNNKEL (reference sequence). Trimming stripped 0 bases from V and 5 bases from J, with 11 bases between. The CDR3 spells CASSQDTVTNEQYF. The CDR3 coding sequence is TGTGCCAGCAGCCAAGATACAGTGACCAACGAGCAGTACTTC.